Listed below are T cell receptor beta chains from one sample, sequenced in a study of ipilimumab plus nivolumab after autologous stem cell transplantation. Only in-frame clones appear in the TCRdb table, and some are missing; sequencing was by immunoSEQ multiplex PCR. The sample includes about 40,000 clones, about 91% of them seen just once. The sequencing used PBMCs, collected in a trial of ipilimumab plus nivolumab as post-transplant consolidation. These receptors originate from a male donor with multiple myeloma. Each CDR3 is given with its conserved first and last residue. Each record gives: clone size, J gene, D gene, V gene, CDR3 protein, CDR3 DNA. The D gene is left open where the match is weak. Only some rows state a clone size, as once, few, many or a class for expanded clones.

- | TRBJ1-1 | TRBD1 | TRBV5-1 | CASSSTGGRTEAFF | TGCGCCAGCAGCTCGACAGGGGGCCGCACTGAAGCTTTCTTT
- | TRBJ2-3 | - | TRBV13 | CASSLELVDPDTQYF | TGTGCCAGCAGCTTAGAACTAGTCGACCCAGATACGCAGTATTTT
- | TRBJ1-1 | - | TRBV7-3 | CASSKGTGNMNTEAFF | TGTGCCAGCAGCAAAGGCACAGGGAACATGAACACTGAAGCTTTCTTT
- | TRBJ2-7 | - | TRBV14 | CASSRAGGFWEQYF | TGTGCCAGCAGCCGAGCGGGCGGGTTTTGGGAGCAGTACTTC
- | TRBJ2-7 | TRBD2 | TRBV6-6 | CASSYQTSGGYEQYF | TGTGCCAGCAGTTACCAGACTAGCGGGGGTTACGAGCAGTACTTC
- | TRBJ2-3 | TRBD2 | TRBV9 | CASSVHRGTSGGTDTQYF | TGTGCCAGCAGCGTCCATAGGGGCACTAGCGGGGGCACAGATACGCAGTATTTT
- | TRBJ1-2 | - | TRBV7-2 | CASSLFRSGYTF | TGTGCCAGCAGCTTATTTCGGAGCGGCTACACCTTC
- | TRBJ1-1 | - | TRBV7-2 | CASSLTGSSTEAFF | TGTGCCAGCAGCCTCACAGGGAGTAGCACTGAAGCTTTCTTT
- | TRBJ1-1 | TRBD1 | TRBV18 | CASSPRQGFTEAFF | TGTGCCAGCTCACCAAGACAGGGTTTCACTGAAGCTTTCTTT
- | TRBJ1-5 | TRBD1 | TRBV29-1 | CSVAQQGAGAPQHF | TGCAGCGTCGCACAACAGGGGGCTGGGGCGCCCCAGCATTTT
- | TRBJ2-1 | TRBD2 | TRBV19 | CASSLQAGLAGGDNEQFF | TGTGCCAGTAGTCTCCAGGCGGGACTAGCGGGAGGGGACAATGAGCAGTTCTTC
- | TRBJ2-1 | TRBD2 | TRBV4-2 | CASSQESSGVYNEQFF | TGTGCCAGCAGCCAAGAGTCTAGCGGGGTCTACAATGAGCAGTTCTTC
- | TRBJ2-2 | TRBD2 | TRBV9 | CASSARLAGYTGELFF | TGTGCCAGCAGCGCCCGACTAGCGGGGTACACCGGGGAGCTGTTTTTT
- | TRBJ1-2 | - | TRBV27 | CASGGVRDYGYTF | TGTGCCTCCGGGGGTGTACGGGACTATGGCTACACCTTC
once | TRBJ1-6 | TRBD1 | TRBV30 | CAWKLGQEASPLHF | TGTGCCTGGAAACTTGGACAGGAAGCTTCACCCCTCCACTTT
- | TRBJ2-3 | - | TRBV27 | CASSPSTDTQYF | TGTGCCAGCAGTCCCAGCACAGATACGCAGTATTTT
- | TRBJ2-5 | TRBD2 | TRBV29-1 | CSVERRTSGRGETQYF | TGCAGCGTTGAAAGGAGGACTAGCGGGAGGGGAGAGACCCAGTACTTC